This T cell receptor (beta chain) comes out of a study of blood T cell repertoires in COVID-19. Overall study context: Donors in the United States, Italy and Spain gave samples during acute or convalescent COVID-19.

Methods used by the authors: Amplification with reference gene primers provided the estimates of nucleated cell counts. Produced via immunoSEQ multiplex PCR; TCRdb's table is partial and in-frame only. V, J and clone size reflect that table, while D and trimming were determined from the DNA. This sample has 300,000 to 450,000 clones, with approximately 89% found just once. J lost 4 bases, V lost 4 bases, and 6 bases had no gene match. The CDR3 loop spans 14 amino acids. The germline V gene has CDR1 SGDLS and CDR2 YYNGEE. The V and J genes are TRBV9 and TRBJ1-2; 8 nucleotides match TRBD1. This TCR was recovered from an older woman with COVID-19, enrolled during active disease. Sequencing was done on a sample of peripheral blood. The CDR3 is CASSSSGTGYGYTF. DNA for the CDR3: TGTGCCAGCAGCTCTAGTGGGACAGGCTATGGCTACACCTTC.